This T cell receptor beta chain was sequenced for a study of graft-versus-host responses after intestinal transplantation. Study-wide context: Recipients across the board were started on anti-thymocyte globulin induction, then kept on tacrolimus and steroids for about 3 years.

The CDR3 length is 13 residues. Between the trimmed V and J ends, which lost 8 bases and 2 bases, there was a span of 11 bases. Germline assignment: CDR1 ENHRY and CDR2 SYGVKD. This clone was recorded once. The antigen remains undetermined. Study results and limitations: Some patients had graft-donor T cell macrochimerism, and their allografts showed high graft-versus-host to host-versus-graft clonal ratios. Present in recipient marrow, GvH clones included some that appeared first in ileum or blood.

The repertoire was sequenced with immunoSEQ multiplex PCR; TCRdb's copy has only in-frame clones and lacks some. The table shows about 70,000 clones, with roughly 89% occurring only once. The rearrangement joins TRBV10-3 to TRBJ2-3; D possibly corresponds to TRBD1 (5 bases). The sequences come from unstimulated CD8+ T cells sorted from spleen or lymph node cells, collected before transplant. The receptor comes from a human donor who was the organ donor for an intestinal transplant. CDR3 nucleotide sequence: TGTGCCATCCTTAGGGGAAACACAGATACGCAGTATTTT. Protein product: CAILRGNTDTQYF.